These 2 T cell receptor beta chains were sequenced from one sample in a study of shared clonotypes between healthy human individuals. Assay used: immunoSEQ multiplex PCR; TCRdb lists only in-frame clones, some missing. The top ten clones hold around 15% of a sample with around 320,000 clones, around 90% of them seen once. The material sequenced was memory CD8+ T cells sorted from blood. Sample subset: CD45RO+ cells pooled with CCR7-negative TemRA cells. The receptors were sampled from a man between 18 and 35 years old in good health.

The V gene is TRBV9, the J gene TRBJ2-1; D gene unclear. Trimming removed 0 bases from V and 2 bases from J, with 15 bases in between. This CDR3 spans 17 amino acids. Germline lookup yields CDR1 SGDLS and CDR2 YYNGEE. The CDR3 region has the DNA TGTGCCAGCAGCGTAGCCGACGTAGCTATCCCCTACAATGAGCAGTTCTTC. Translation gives CASSVADVAIPYNEQFF.

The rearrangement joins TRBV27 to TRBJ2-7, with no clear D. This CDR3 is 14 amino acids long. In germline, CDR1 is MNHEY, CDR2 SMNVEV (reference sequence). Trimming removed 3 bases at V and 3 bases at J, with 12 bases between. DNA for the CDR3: TGTGCCAGCAGTTTGCGTGGACCGGGCTACGAGCAGTACTTC. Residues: CASSLRGPGYEQYF.